Listed below are T cell receptor beta chains from one sample, sequenced in a study of siplizumab effects on memory and regulatory T cells. The repertoire was sequenced with immunoSEQ multiplex PCR; TCRdb's copy has only in-frame clones and lacks some. Here the sample spans roughly 100,000 clones, over 90% being singletons. Sequenced input: Tregs sorted from blood. The receptors come from a human donor in good health. Each CDR3 is given with its conserved first and last residue. The D gene is left open where the match is weak. For some rows the clone size is stated as once, few or many, or as a class when expanded; others skip it.

.,TRBV7-7,.,TRBJ2-5,12,TGTGCTAGCAGCCCGGAGGGGGGGACCCAGTACTTC,CASSPEGGTQYF
.,TRBV2,.,TRBJ2-7,10,TGTGCCAGCAGACGGGGCGAGCAGTACTTC,CASRRGEQYF
.,TRBV19,.,TRBJ2-3,14,TGTGCCAGTAGTCAAGGGGGAGGGGCAGATACGCAGTATTTT,CASSQGGGADTQYF
.,TRBV15,TRBD1,TRBJ2-7,14,TGTGCCACCAGCAGGAAGGACAGGGCTTCGAAGCAGTACTTC,CATSRKDRASKQYF
.,TRBV6-5,.,TRBJ1-6,15,TGTGCCAGCAGACGGACAGCAAGTTATAATTCACCCCTCCACTTT,CASRRTASYNSPLHF
.,TRBV27,.,TRBJ2-1,13,TGTGCCAGCAGTTTATTGGTTCAAGGTGAGCAGTTCTTC,CASSLLVQGEQFF
.,TRBV23-1,.,TRBJ2-5,12,TGCGCCAGCCGGGACACTAAAGAGACCCAGTACTTC,CASRDTKETQYF
.,TRBV2,.,TRBJ1-1,13,TGTGCCAGCAGTGTTAGCACCGCCACTGAAGCTTTCTTT,CASSVSTATEAFF
.,TRBV4-2,.,TRBJ2-7,13,TGTGCCAGCAGCCAAGGGACTACCTACGAGCAGTACTTC,CASSQGTTYEQYF
once,TRBV5-8,.,TRBJ2-3,13,TGTGCCAGCAGCGCCGGACCCCTGGTTACGCAGTATTTT,CASSAGPLVTQYF
.,TRBV4-1,.,TRBJ1-2,15,TGCGCCAGCAGCCAAGGAATGACCTTGGGGTATGGCTACACCTTC,CASSQGMTLGYGYTF
.,TRBV30,.,TRBJ1-2,13,TGTGCCTGGAGTGTAGGGGCCCTGTATGGCTACACCTTC,CAWSVGALYGYTF
.,TRBV29-1,.,TRBJ2-5,11,TGCAGCGTTGAATCCGCCGAGACCCAGTACTTC,CSVESAETQYF
once,TRBV11-2,TRBD1,TRBJ1-5,14,TGTGCCAGCAGCCCTACAGGGGGTCATCAGCCCCAGCATTTT,CASSPTGGHQPQHF
.,TRBV19,.,TRBJ2-7,13,TGTGCCAGTAGTATAACACCTCACTACGAGCAGTACTTC,CASSITPHYEQYF
.,TRBV5-1,.,TRBJ2-7,14,TGCGCCAGCAGCTTGCTCCCAGGGATCTACGAGCAGTACTTC,CASSLLPGIYEQYF
.,TRBV5-6,TRBD2,TRBJ2-7,15,TGTGCCAGCAGCACGCAGGGACTAGCGGAATACGAGCAGTACTTC,CASSTQGLAEYEQYF
once,TRBV6-5,.,TRBJ2-7,13,TGTGCCAGCAGGCCGATAGCGGCCTACGAGCAGTACTTC,CASRPIAAYEQYF
.,TRBV29-1,.,TRBJ2-5,13,TGCAGCGTTGCCCAGACCTACCAAGAGACCCAGTACTTC,CSVAQTYQETQYF
.,TRBV5-1,.,TRBJ1-2,11,TGCGCCAGCAGCGGAACAGGGGGCTACACCTTC,CASSGTGGYTF
.,TRBV19,TRBD1,TRBJ2-7,15,TGTGCCAGTAGTCCCCCGAGGGGGCTGGGTGGAGAGCAGTACTTC,CASSPPRGLGGEQYF
once,TRBV19,TRBD2,TRBJ2-3,17,TGTGCCAGTAGTAGAGGACTAGCGGGAGGGATCACAGATACGCAGTATTTT,CASSRGLAGGITDTQYF
.,TRBV14,.,TRBJ2-6,20,TGTGCCAGCAGCCAAGATCTGGAGGTGGCCTCCGCGTGGGGGGCCAACGTCCTGACTTTC,CASSQDLEVASAWGANVLTF
.,TRBV18,.,TRBJ2-7,14,TGTGCCAGCTCACCACCGAGACCTTCCTACGAGCAGTACTTC,CASSPPRPSYEQYF
once,TRBV5-1,TRBD2,TRBJ2-2,17,TGCGCCAGCAGCAAGGCCCCCTGGCGGGAGTCGACCGGGGAGCTGTTTTTT,CASSKAPWRESTGELFF
.,TRBV4-1,TRBD1,TRBJ2-7,16,TGCGCCAGCAGCCAGGTGGGACAGGGCCTCTCCTACGAGCAGTACTTC,CASSQVGQGLSYEQYF
.,TRBV20-1,.,TRBJ2-4,11,TGCAGTGCTAGAAACGGGAACATTCAGTACTTC,CSARNGNIQYF
.,TRBV9,.,TRBJ2-1,16,TGTGCCAGCAGCGTAGAATTGGACCTTTCCCACAATGAGCAGTTCTTC,CASSVELDLSHNEQFF
.,TRBV9,.,TRBJ2-1,15,TGTGCCAGCAGCGTAGGGTTGCGCTCCTACAATGAGCAGTTCTTC,CASSVGLRSYNEQFF
few,TRBV29-1,TRBD1,TRBJ1-2,15,TGCAGCGTGCAACTGGGCACAGGGGGTAACTATGGCTACACCTTC,CSVQLGTGGNYGYTF
.,TRBV7-2,.,TRBJ1-2,15,TGTGCCAGCAGCTTGAACCCGGCGGACGCCGATGGCTACACCTTC,CASSLNPADADGYTF
.,TRBV6-1,.,TRBJ2-1,14,TGTGCCAGCAGGGCTACCGGAGGCTACAATGAGCAGTTCTTC,CASRATGGYNEQFF